This T cell receptor (beta chain) was identified during a study of T cell responses to AZD1222 COVID-19 vaccine. General study findings and limits: Clonal diversity was possibly underestimated, and the donors were mostly white British, with more females. Close to half of all spike-specific TCRs reportedly target regions of the variants that are unmutated. No day 14 peak samples; only post-peak repertoires were characterized.

The assay was immunoSEQ multiplex PCR, and TCRdb's table has in-frame clones only and misses some. Counted here are about 52,000 clones, roughly 87% occurring once; the ten biggest clones make up under 3.5%. Per germline, CDR1 ENHRY and CDR2 SYGVKD. With V trimmed by 3 bases and J by 2 bases, 4 bases remained unmatched. This CDR3 is 15 amino acids long. This clone appeared a few times. Antigen: not known. This TCR came from an adult who received the AZD1222 COVID-19 vaccine. The input for sequencing was peripheral blood, taken 28 days after the second AZD1222 dose. The gene calls are TRBV10-3 and TRBJ1-5; TRBD1 matches at 7 bases. This chain's CDR3 is CAISEGQAGNQPQHF. The CDR3, as DNA: TGTGCCATCAGTGAAGGACAGGCGGGCAATCAGCCCCAGCATTTT.